Shown below are 9 T cell receptor beta chains from a single sample sequenced in a study of human T cells and chemical hapten exposure. The time point denotes: patch test 1, 2 weeks after DPC sensitization. Treatment defined: therapeutic diphenylcyclopropenone sensitization with weekly scalp DPC. Using its own MiXCR run on the RACE reads, TCRdb lists one record per CDR3 protein. This sample has roughly 160,000 distinct CDR3 sequences; about 14% occur once, and the top ten carry about 1.7%. The source was whole blood, collected in connection with sensitization to the hapten diphenylcyclopropenone (DPC). These receptors originate from a woman aged 25 to 39 with alopecia areata. Some clones in this sample may be carry-over from other donors' samples.

This clonotype was recorded at least ten times. The genes are TRBV24-1 and TRBJ2-2; D ambiguous. This CDR3 has 15 residues. Looked up from germline, CDR1 is KGHDR and CDR2 is SFDVKD. Trimming removed 5 bases from V and 4 bases from J, with 13 bases in between. Written as DNA, the CDR3 is TGTGCCACCAGTGGGTTCGGCTCTAGCACCGGGGAGCTGTTTTTT. It specifies CATSGFGSSTGELFF.

A few counts support this clonotype. The chain has TRBV7-6 and TRBJ2-2; 8 nucleotides agree with TRBD2. J was trimmed by 5 bases and V by 1 base; bases with no gene match: 3. The CDR3 extends over 15 amino acids. Germline CDR1 and CDR2: SGHVS and FNYEAQ. The chain's CDR3 is CASSLGSGVTGELFF. CDR3 nucleotides: TGTGCCAGCAGCTTAGGTAGCGGGGTGACCGGGGAGCTGTTTTTT.

This clonotype was detected a few times. J is TRBJ2-1 and V is TRBV2; 8 bases fit TRBD2. Germline V gene data show CDR1 as SNHLY and CDR2 as FYNNEI. V lost 4 bases and J lost 7; bases outside the gene matches: 6. CDR3 length: 14 amino acids. This CDR3 reads CASSARLARNEQFF. The CDR3 DNA reads as TGTGCCAGCAGTGCCCGACTAGCGAGGAATGAGCAGTTCTTC.

This chain connects TRBV29-1 to TRBJ1-1; D is unresolved. Germline CDR1 and CDR2: SQVTM and ANQGSEA. This CDR3 region has 12 residues. V was shortened by 4 bases and J by 6 bases, with 12 bases between the two germline ends. The CDR3 nucleotides are TGCAGCGTTGTCTATCAGTCGTCTGAAGCTTTCTTT. Translating gives CSVVYQSSEAFF.

The chain combines TRBV5-4 with TRBJ2-1, with TRBD2 matching over 7 bases. V lost 0 bases and J lost 6; bases outside the gene matches: 6. Germline CDR1 is SGHNT and CDR2 is YYREEE (reference sequence). CDR3 length: 15 residues. The CDR3 nucleotides read TGTGCCAGCAGCTTGGGTTGGCGGGAGCTCAATGAGCAGTTCTTC. Its protein product is CASSLGWRELNEQFF.

This clonotype was recorded a few times. This chain connects TRBV10-2 to TRBJ2-1; 9 bases fit TRBD2. The CDR3 is made up of 16 amino acids. Germline CDR1 and CDR2: WSHSY and SAAADI. Trimming took 2 bases from V and 8 from J; bases not matched to a gene: 10. The CDR3 loop is CASSEPRGLANHEQFF. DNA for the CDR3: TGCGCCAGCAGTGAGCCTAGGGGACTAGCAAACCATGAGCAGTTCTTC.

This clonotype was observed at least ten times. The chain employs TRBV20-1 and TRBJ2-7; TRBD2 agrees at 7 bases. Trimming at V came to 1 base and at J to 4 bases, leaving 7 bases not matched to a gene. The CDR3 has 14 residues. The germline V gene has CDR1 DFQATT and CDR2 SNEGSKA (reference sequence). This CDR3 is CSARVAVAGYEQYF. The DNA for the CDR3 is TGCAGTGCTAGAGTCGCGGTAGCGGGTTACGAGCAGTACTTC.

This clonotype was detected only a few times. DNA of the CDR3: TGTGCCAGCAGCGTAGAATCCTTAAATAATTCACCCCTCCACTTT. This sequence encodes CASSVESLNNSPLHF. V and J are TRBV9 and TRBJ1-6; D not resolved. CDR3 length: 15 residues. The V gene lost 0 bases and the J gene lost 5 bases, with 9 bases spanning the gap. From germline, CDR1 is SGDLS and CDR2 YYNGEE.

The rearrangement uses TRBV3-1 and TRBJ2-5; possible D gene TRBD1, 5 bases. The CDR3 length is 13 residues. Trimming removed 4 bases at V and 4 bases at J, with 10 bases between. Germline CDR1 LGHDT, CDR2 YNNKEL (reference sequence). The CDR3 sequence is CASSLFQGETQYF. The CDR3, as DNA: TGTGCCAGCAGCCTATTCCAGGGAGAGACCCAGTACTTC.